These T cell receptor beta chains were read from a single sample in a study of blood T cells in healthy people across ages. MiXCR, run by TCRdb on the 5' RACE reads, gives a single entry per CDR3 protein. The data show around 580,000 distinct CDR3 sequences, roughly 48% seen once. The sample consisted of blood. These receptor sequences come from a man at least 80 years old in good health. Both conserved end residues are part of each CDR3. D genes are given only for firm matches. For some rows the clone size is stated as once, few or many, or as a class when expanded; others skip it.

clone size,V gene,J gene,D gene,CDR3 DNA,CDR3 protein
many,TRBV6-5,TRBJ2-7,-,TGTGCCAGCAGAAGGGACTTCTCCTCCTACGAGCAGTACTTC,CASRRDFSSYEQYF
few,TRBV20-1,TRBJ2-5,-,TGCAGTGCTAGTTTCGTCAGGGGCCAAGAGACCCAGTACTTC,CSASFVRGQETQYF
once,TRBV15,TRBJ2-3,-,TGTGCCACCAGCAGAGTAAGGGGATCAGATACGCAGTATTTT,CATSRVRGSDTQYF
-,TRBV20-1,TRBJ2-3,TRBD2,TGCAGTGCTAGGGGCCTTTTGACTAGCGGGGGGGAGGCGCAGTATTTT,CSARGLLTSGGEAQYF
-,TRBV10-3,TRBJ2-7,-,TGTGCCATCGCCACGGGGATGGGCAGCAACTACGAGCAGTACTTC,CAIATGMGSNYEQYF
many,TRBV6-6,TRBJ2-1,-,TGTGCCAGCAGACAACTAGGGGAGCAGTTCTTC,CASRQLGEQFF
-,TRBV7-3,TRBJ2-5,-,TGTGCCGGCAGCTTACTCGGAGAGCAGTACTTC,CAGSLLGEQYF
-,TRBV20-1,TRBJ1-2,-,TGCAGTGCCCCGACCGACGACTATGGCTACACCTTC,CSAPTDDYGYTF
-,TRBV7-3,TRBJ2-1,-,TGTGCCAGCAGCTTATATTCCCGAGGGCCCCCCTACAATGAGCAGTTCTTC,CASSLYSRGPPYNEQFF
once,TRBV25-1,TRBJ2-1,TRBD2,TGTGCCAGCAGTGAACCGGGACTAGCGCACAATGGGCAGTTCTTC,CASSEPGLAHNGQFF
many,TRBV20-1,TRBJ2-3,TRBD2,TGCAGTGCTAGACTAGCGGGAAGGGATACGCAGTATTTT,CSARLAGRDTQYF
-,TRBV11-2,TRBJ2-1,TRBD2,TGTGCCAGCAGCTTAGCCGTAAGGACTAGCCTATACAATGAGCAGTTCTTC,CASSLAVRTSLYNEQFF
-,TRBV20-1,TRBJ2-5,TRBD2,TGCAGTGCTACTCTAGCGGGGGGAGAGGAGACCCAGTACTTC,CSATLAGGEETQYF
-,TRBV20-1,TRBJ1-1,-,TGCAGTGCAACCCATGGGGCAGCGAACACTGAAGCTTTCTTT,CSATHGAANTEAFF
-,TRBV4-3,TRBJ2-4,TRBD1,TGCGCCAGCAGCCAAGCGTTGCAGGGGGCTGGAAACATTCAGTACTTC,CASSQALQGAGNIQYF
-,TRBV6-1,TRBJ2-5,-,TGTGCCAGCAGGGCCCAAAGCCAAGAGACCCAGTACTTC,CASRAQSQETQYF
many,TRBV6-6,TRBJ1-5,-,TGTGCCAGCAGTCGGCCGAATCAGCCCCAGCATTTT,CASSRPNQPQHF
-,TRBV7-2,TRBJ2-2,-,TGTGCCAGCAGCCCCGGGACGGTGACCGGGGAGCTGTTTTTT,CASSPGTVTGELFF
-,TRBV6-7,TRBJ2-6,-,TGTGCCAGCAGTTACCGATGTACCTCTGGGGCCAACGTCCTGACTTTC,CASSYRCTSGANVLTF